The 27 T cell receptor beta chains given below trace back to one sample, sequenced in a study of CD4 T cells in relation to SARS-CoV-2 and coronaviruses. The method was immunoSEQ multiplex PCR; TCRdb's version includes in-frame clones alone and lacks a portion of them. The sample lists about 60,000 clones, about 90% occurring once. The sample consisted of naive CD4+ T cells from PBMCs. The subset: naive CD4+ T cells isolated by negative enrichment. The source of these receptors is an adult with COVID-19.

This chain uses TRBV28 with TRBJ1-6; no clear D. The CDR3 length is 12 residues. The V end was cut by 5 bases, the J end by 7 bases, with 6 bases between. Germline assignment: CDR1 MDHEN and CDR2 SYDVKM. CDR3 loop: CASSLPNSPLHF. The CDR3 nucleotides read TGTGCCAGCAGTCTACCAAATTCACCCCTCCACTTT.

The gene calls are TRBV5-1 and TRBJ2-5; the D gene is possibly TRBD2 (5 bases). The germline V and J ends were trimmed by 0 bases and 6 bases, with 12 bases remaining between them. This CDR3 spans 14 amino acids. The germline V gene has CDR1 SGHRS and CDR2 YFSETQ. In nucleotides, the CDR3 is TGCGCCAGCAGCTTGGTCCTGGGGAGAAAGACCCAGTACTTC. Translated: CASSLVLGRKTQYF.

The chain couples TRBV29-1 to TRBJ2-1; 8 positions match TRBD2. With V trimmed by 7 bases and J by 3 bases, 5 bases remained unmatched. Germline V lookup: CDR1 SQVTM, CDR2 ANQGSEA. The CDR3 loop spans 13 amino acids. CDR3 loop: CSGVAGLYNEQFF. The CDR3 region has the DNA TGCAGCGGGGTAGCGGGACTCTACAATGAGCAGTTCTTC.

This clone was seen just once. This chain uses TRBV5-1 with TRBJ2-3, with 8 bases lining up with TRBD2. This CDR3 region has 15 residues. Per the germline V gene, CDR1 is SGHRS and CDR2 is YFSETQ. With V trimmed by 5 bases and J by 4 bases, 9 bases remained unmatched. The CDR3 loop is CASRRAGVVADTQYF. As DNA, the CDR3 is TGCGCCAGCAGGCGAGCGGGAGTCGTCGCAGATACGCAGTATTTT.

This chain joins TRBV6-5 and TRBJ2-7, with D tentatively TRBD1 or TRBD2 (6 bases each). This CDR3 contains 14 residues. The V and J ends lost 6 bases and 3 bases respectively, with 15 bases between them. Germline CDR1 is MNHEY and CDR2 is SVGAGI. CDR3 DNA sequence: TGTGCCAGCAGACCTATCAGGGGAGGCTACGAGCAGTACTTC. This sequence encodes CASRPIRGGYEQYF.

V is TRBV25-1 and J is TRBJ1-1; 7 bases are a match to TRBD1. CDR1 and CDR2 (germline): MGHDK, SYGVNS. Trimming took 4 bases from V and 9 from J; bases not matched to a gene: 11. The length of the CDR3 is 14 residues. The CDR3 is CASSAGQENYKAFF. The CDR3 nucleotides are TGTGCCAGCAGTGCCGGACAGGAGAATTACAAAGCTTTCTTT.

V and J are TRBV19 and TRBJ2-1, with a possible D match to TRBD2 (5 bases). This CDR3 has 15 amino acids. Trimming pared 6 bases from V and 9 bases from J, leaving 21 bases between. CDR1 LNHDA and CDR2 SQIVND come from the germline V gene (reference sequence). The CDR3: CASSRGPTVLIEQFF. CDR3 DNA sequence: TGTGCCAGTAGCCGCGGGCCTACAGTTCTGATTGAGCAGTTCTTC.

The rearrangement joins TRBV3-1 (or the pseudogene TRBV3-2) to TRBJ2-7; D is perhaps TRBD2 (6 bases). V lost 4 bases, J lost 0 bases, and 13 bases lay in between. Germline CDR1 and CDR2: LGHDT and YNNKEL (reference sequence). The CDR3 sequence is 15 residues long. The CDR3 reads CASSPRDFYSYEQYF. CDR3 bases: TGTGCCAGCAGCCCTCGGGACTTTTACTCCTACGAGCAGTACTTC.

This clone was seen a single time. The chain combines TRBV6-2 or TRBV6-3 with TRBJ2-3, with 9 bases matching TRBD2. Trimming cost V 0 bases and J 3 bases; bases outside gene matches: 10. This CDR3 has 18 residues. The germline gives CDR1 MNHEY, CDR2 SVGEGT. Here the CDR3 reads CASSYSTISGSWTDTQYF. In nucleotides, the CDR3 is TGTGCCAGCAGTTACTCGACAATTAGCGGGAGTTGGACAGATACGCAGTATTTT.

The chain joins TRBV2 to TRBJ2-3; 8 bases agree with TRBD2. Germline V lookup: CDR1 SNHLY, CDR2 FYNNEI. V lost 8 bases and J lost 3; bases outside the gene matches: 10. This CDR3 has 15 residues. This CDR3 is CASRYLAGYTDTQYF. Written as DNA, the CDR3 is TGTGCCAGCCGTTATTTAGCGGGATATACAGATACGCAGTATTTT.

The CDR3 here is CASSLGANEQFF. DNA of the CDR3: TGTGCCAGCAGCTTAGGAGCCAATGAGCAGTTCTTC. The chain is built from TRBV7-6 and TRBJ2-1; D is unresolved. V dropped 1 base and J dropped 6 bases, with 4 bases sitting between them. CDR1 is SGHVS, CDR2 FNYEAQ, per germline. CDR3 length: 12 residues.

V usage is TRBV2 and J usage is TRBJ1-1, with 8 bases fitting TRBD1. V dropped 4 bases and J dropped 4; count of bases not matched to a gene: 8. CDR1 is SNHLY, CDR2 FYNNEI, per germline. There are 15 residues in the CDR3. The CDR3 reads CASSVGVTGATEAFF. CDR3 in DNA: TGTGCCAGCAGTGTTGGGGTGACAGGGGCCACTGAAGCTTTCTTT.

The genes are TRBV2 and TRBJ1-1, with D perhaps matching TRBD1 (5 bases). The CDR3 spans 13 residues. Germline CDR1 and CDR2: SNHLY and FYNNEI. V was clipped by 6 bases and J by 0 bases, with 8 bases between them. In DNA form, the CDR3 reads TGTGCCAGCAGCCGGACACTGAACACTGAAGCTTTCTTT. This encodes CASSRTLNTEAFF.

The chain recombines TRBV5-1 with TRBJ1-1; possibly TRBD1 for D (6 bases). This CDR3 region has 14 residues. Germline V gene lookup returns CDR1 SGHRS and CDR2 YFSETQ. V was cut by 2 bases and J by 4 bases, with 12 bases left in between. CDR3 DNA: TGCGCCAGCAGCTTTCAGGGGCAACCCACTGAAGCTTTCTTT. This sequence encodes CASSFQGQPTEAFF.

The chain carries TRBV5-1 and TRBJ2-7; D not resolved. This CDR3 has 17 amino acids. Germline V gene sequence: CDR1 SGHRS, CDR2 YFSETQ. V was shortened by 4 bases and J by 5 bases, with 25 bases between the two germline ends. The CDR3 sequence: CASSKKNDGRLTDEQYF. The CDR3 DNA sequence: TGCGCCAGCAGCAAAAAAAACGATGGTCGCCTAACCGACGAGCAGTACTTC. The whole variable domain, remainder taken from reference TRBV5-1 and TRBJ2-7, is KAGVTQTPRYLIKTRGQQVTLSCSPISGHRSVSWYQQTPGQGLQFLFEYFSETQRNKGNFPGRFSGRQFSNSRSEMNVSTLELGDSALYLCASSKKNDGRLTDEQYFGPGTRLTVT.

With regard to this clone: A junction end diverges from the germline sequence, so it may reflect a read error. V and J are TRBV7-8 and TRBJ1-1; unclear D gene. In germline, CDR1 is SGHVS, CDR2 FQNEAQ. The CDR3 covers 15 residues. CDR3 residues: CASSPSAGMNTEASF. The CDR3 DNA sequence: TGTGCCAGCAGCCCCTCCGCAGGCATGAACACTGAAGCTTCCTTT.

The chain is built from TRBV20-1 and TRBJ2-5; D is unresolved. Trimming left V 6 bases short and J 3 bases short, with 5 bases between. Per germline, CDR1 DFQATT and CDR2 SNEGSKA (reference sequence). The CDR3 totals 10 residues. Written as DNA, the CDR3 is TGCAGTGCCTGGAAAGAGACCCAGTACTTC. Its protein product is CSAWKETQYF.

J is TRBJ2-1 and V is TRBV7-3, with TRBD2 identical over 8 bases. The CDR3 spans 16 residues. Germline values: CDR1 SGHTA, CDR2 FQGTGA. J lost 6 bases, V lost 2 bases, and 9 bases had no gene match. The CDR3 bases are TGTGCCAGCAGCTTATGGGGAGCGGGAGCAACCAATGAGCAGTTCTTC. Translated, it gives CASSLWGAGATNEQFF.

This clone was detected only once. The chain couples TRBV2 to TRBJ2-3; 8 bases match TRBD2. The CDR3 is made up of 15 amino acids. Germline lookup yields CDR1 SNHLY and CDR2 FYNNEI. Trimming removed 7 bases from V and 5 bases from J; junction bases left unmatched: 11. Here the CDR3 reads CASISSGGVRDTQYF. CDR3 in DNA: TGTGCCAGCATCTCATCGGGGGGGGTCCGAGATACGCAGTATTTT.

The rearrangement links TRBV7-3 to TRBJ2-3, with TRBD1 identical over 8 bases. The CDR3 contains 15 residues. J lost 0 bases, V lost 5 bases, and 4 bases had no gene match. CDR1 SGHTA and CDR2 FQGTGA come from the germline V gene. CDR3 coding DNA: TGTGCCAGCAGCCGGACAGGGAGGAGCACAGATACGCAGTATTTT. It specifies CASSRTGRSTDTQYF. Complete variable domain (other parts from reference TRBV7-3 and TRBJ2-3): GAGVSQTPSNKVTEKGKYVELRCDPISGHTALYWYRQSLGQGPEFLIYFQGTGAADDSGLPNDRFFAVRPEGSVSTLKIQRTERGDSAVYLCASSRTGRSTDTQYFGPGTRLTVL.

This clone was counted a single time. V usage is TRBV12-5 and J usage is TRBJ2-1; 7 nucleotides agree with TRBD1. In germline, CDR1 is LGHNT, CDR2 FRNRAP. CDR3 size: 15 residues. J was trimmed by 4 bases and V by 8 bases; bases with no gene match: 11. CDR3 residues: CASSPGGADYNEQFF. CDR3 sequence (DNA): TGTGCTAGTTCACCAGGGGGAGCGGATTACAATGAGCAGTTCTTC.

The chain uses TRBV4-2 and TRBJ1-5, with TRBD1 as a possible D gene (5 bases). V gave up 0 bases and J gave up 2 bases, with 17 bases separating them. The length of the CDR3 is 18 residues. Germline V gives CDR1 LGHNA, CDR2 YNFKEQ. The CDR3 loop reads CASSQDQSAGNRNQPQHF. The CDR3 bases are TGTGCCAGCAGCCAAGATCAATCGGCAGGGAATCGCAATCAGCCCCAGCATTTT.

The chain recombines TRBV28 with TRBJ2-1; D is perhaps TRBD2 (6 bases). This CDR3 spans 15 amino acids. Trimming took off 5 bases at V and 8 bases at J, with 19 bases between the two ends. Germline V gene sequence: CDR1 MDHEN, CDR2 SYDVKM. The CDR3 is CASSHRTPRRDEQFF. As DNA, the CDR3 is TGTGCCAGCAGTCACAGGACCCCCCGGAGGGATGAGCAGTTCTTC.

The J gene is TRBJ2-2, the V gene TRBV7-3, with D possibly TRBD2 on 5 matching bases. The CDR3 loop spans 14 amino acids. Germline V lookup: CDR1 SGHTA, CDR2 FQGTGA. Between the trimmed V and J ends, which lost 5 bases and 8 bases, there was a span of 15 bases. This CDR3 is CASSPSSPPGELFF. The CDR3 DNA sequence: TGTGCCAGCAGCCCTTCTAGCCCACCAGGGGAGCTGTTTTTT.

CDR3 nucleotides: TGTGCCAGCAGTAGAGCCGGGACTAGGTCCTACGAGCAGTACTTC. Translated, it gives CASSRAGTRSYEQYF. This chain connects TRBV28 to TRBJ2-7, with TRBD2 identical over 8 bases. From germline, CDR1 is MDHEN and CDR2 SYDVKM. V lost 5 bases, J lost 1 base, and 7 bases stayed unmatched. This CDR3 spans 15 amino acids.

This chain connects TRBV5-5 to TRBJ1-1; no clear D gene. V lost 2 bases and J lost 2, with 1 base in between. The germline gives CDR1 SGHKS, CDR2 YYEKEE (reference sequence). The CDR3 consists of 11 residues. The CDR3 region is CASSFNTEAFF. In DNA form, the CDR3 reads TGTGCCAGCAGCTTCAACACTGAAGCTTTCTTT.

The chain carries TRBV6-5 and TRBJ1-5; D is uncertain. Per germline, CDR1 MNHEY and CDR2 SVGAGI. V was clipped by 5 bases and J by 4 bases, with 9 bases between them. This CDR3 is 13 amino acids long. In DNA form, the CDR3 reads TGTGCCAGCAGTAGGGTTGGAAATCAGCCCCAGCATTTT. Its protein is CASSRVGNQPQHF.